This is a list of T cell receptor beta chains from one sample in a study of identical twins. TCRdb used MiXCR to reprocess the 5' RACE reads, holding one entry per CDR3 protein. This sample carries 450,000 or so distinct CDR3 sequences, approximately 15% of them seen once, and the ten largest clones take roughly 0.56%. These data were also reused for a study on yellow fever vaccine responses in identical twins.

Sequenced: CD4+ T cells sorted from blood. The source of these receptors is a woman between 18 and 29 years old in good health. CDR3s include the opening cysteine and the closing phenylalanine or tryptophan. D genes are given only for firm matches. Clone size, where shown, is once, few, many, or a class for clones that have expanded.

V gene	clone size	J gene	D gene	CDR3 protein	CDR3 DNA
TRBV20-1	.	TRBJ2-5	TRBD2	CCVTGGSGLAGEGFETQYF	TGCTGTGTAACAGGGGGCTCAGGACTAGCGGGAGAAGGATTCGAGACCCAGTACTTC
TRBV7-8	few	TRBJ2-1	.	CASSPQRWDEYNEQFF	TGTGCCAGCAGCCCCCAGCGGTGGGATGAATACAATGAGCAGTTCTTC
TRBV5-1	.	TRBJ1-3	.	CASSVEGGSGNTIYF	TGCGCCAGCAGCGTGGAAGGGGGCTCTGGAAACACCATATATTTT
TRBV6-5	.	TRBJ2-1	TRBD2	CASSYLAGLSYNEQFF	TGTGCCAGCAGTTACCTAGCGGGACTCTCCTACAATGAGCAGTTCTTC
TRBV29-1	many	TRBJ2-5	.	CSVVGAQETQYF	TGCAGCGTTGTTGGAGCCCAAGAGACCCAGTACTTC
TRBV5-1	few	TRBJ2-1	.	CASSPPHLSPEQFF	TGCGCCAGCAGCCCCCCCCATTTGTCACCTGAGCAGTTCTTC
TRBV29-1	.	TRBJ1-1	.	CSVGHSDTEAFF	TGCAGCGTTGGACATTCTGACACTGAAGCTTTCTTT
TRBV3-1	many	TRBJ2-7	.	CASSLLSGPNEQYF	TGTGCCAGCAGCCTCCTCTCAGGTCCTAACGAGCAGTACTTC
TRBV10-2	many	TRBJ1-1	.	CASSETVGRMAFF	TGCGCCAGCAGTGAGACGGTCGGACGGATGGCTTTCTTT
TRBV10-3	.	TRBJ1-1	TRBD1	CAINRGRGGDEAFF	TGTGCCATCAATCGAGGCAGGGGGGGGGATGAAGCTTTCTTT
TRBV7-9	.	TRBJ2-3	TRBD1	CASSLGDRDSDTQYF	TGTGCCAGCAGCTTAGGGGACAGGGATTCGGATACGCAGTATTTT
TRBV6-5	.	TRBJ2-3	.	CACRGGTDTQYF	TGTGCCTGCAGAGGCGGCACAGATACGCAGTATTTT
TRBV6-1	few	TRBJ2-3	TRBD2	CASRASGKYTDTQYF	TGTGCCAGCAGGGCTAGCGGGAAGTACACAGATACGCAGTATTTT
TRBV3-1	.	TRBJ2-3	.	CASTPQGSDTQYF	TGTGCCAGCACACCTCAAGGGTCAGATACGCAGTATTTT
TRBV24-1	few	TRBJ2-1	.	CATSQGFQAERFF	TGTGCCACCAGTCAGGGATTTCAGGCAGAAAGGTTCTTC
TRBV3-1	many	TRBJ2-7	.	CASSPGYEQYF	TGTGCCAGCAGCCCGGGCTACGAGCAGTACTTC
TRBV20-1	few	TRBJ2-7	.	CSARFNRFYEQYF	TGCAGTGCTAGGTTTAACAGGTTTTACGAGCAGTACTTC
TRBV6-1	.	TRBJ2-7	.	CASSEAPGSRSYEQYF	TGTGCCAGCAGTGAAGCGCCAGGGAGTAGATCCTACGAGCAGTACTTC
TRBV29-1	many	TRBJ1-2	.	CSVEQGNYGYTF	TGCAGCGTTGAACAGGGTAACTATGGCTACACCTTC
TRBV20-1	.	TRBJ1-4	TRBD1	CSARDPTGGYEKLFF	TGCAGTGCTAGAGACCCGACAGGGGGGTATGAAAAACTGTTTTTT
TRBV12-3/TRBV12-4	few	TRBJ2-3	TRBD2	CASSLAGGTQYF	TGTGCCAGCTCGCTAGCGGGGGGGACGCAGTATTTT
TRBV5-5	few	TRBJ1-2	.	CASSLDPRNRFYGYTF	TGTGCCAGCAGCTTGGACCCTCGAAACCGCTTTTATGGCTACACCTTC
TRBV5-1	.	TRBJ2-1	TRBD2	CASGLTSWSYNEQFF	TGCGCCAGCGGCTTGACTAGCTGGTCCTACAATGAGCAGTTCTTC
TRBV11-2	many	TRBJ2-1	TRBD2	CASSLRILAGAEQFF	TGTGCCAGCAGCTTACGTATACTAGCGGGGGCTGAGCAGTTCTTC
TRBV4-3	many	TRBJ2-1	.	CASSPDLSSYNEQFF	TGCGCCAGCAGCCCTGACTTGAGCTCCTACAATGAGCAGTTCTTC
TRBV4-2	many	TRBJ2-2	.	CASSQEGTPGELFF	TGTGCCAGCAGCCAAGAGGGAACACCCGGGGAGCTGTTTTTT
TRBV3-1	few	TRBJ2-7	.	CASNKGTGSSYEQYF	TGTGCCAGCAATAAGGGAACGGGCAGCTCCTACGAGCAGTACTTC
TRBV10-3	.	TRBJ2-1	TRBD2	CAISESARGGPNEQFF	TGTGCCATCAGTGAGTCGGCGCGGGGGGGCCCCAATGAGCAGTTCTTC
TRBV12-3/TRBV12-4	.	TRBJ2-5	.	CASSKGGNQETQYF	TGTGCCAGCAGTAAAGGTGGGAACCAAGAGACCCAGTACTTC
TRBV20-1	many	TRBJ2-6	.	CSARSSGANVLTF	TGCAGTGCTCGGTCTTCTGGGGCCAACGTCCTGACTTTC
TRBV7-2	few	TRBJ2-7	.	CASTNRVPYEQYF	TGTGCCAGCACAAACAGGGTCCCCTACGAGCAGTACTTC
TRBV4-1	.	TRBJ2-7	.	CASSQDSGPWYEQYF	TGCGCCAGCAGCCAAGATTCCGGGCCGTGGTACGAGCAGTACTTC
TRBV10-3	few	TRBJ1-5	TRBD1	CAISGQGVGQPQHF	TGTGCCATCAGCGGACAGGGCGTAGGGCAGCCCCAGCATTTT
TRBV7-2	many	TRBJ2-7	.	CASSLVGGDYEQYF	TGTGCCAGCAGCTTAGTAGGGGGGGATTACGAGCAGTACTTC
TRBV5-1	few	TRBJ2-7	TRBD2	CASSLGLAGYSYEQYF	TGCGCCAGCAGCTTGGGGTTAGCGGGATACTCCTACGAGCAGTACTTC
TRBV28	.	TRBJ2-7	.	CASSYIPGTAAYEQYF	TGTGCCAGCAGTTACATTCCCGGGACGGCAGCCTACGAGCAGTACTTC
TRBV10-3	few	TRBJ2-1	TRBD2	CAITPSGGADEQFF	TGTGCCATCACCCCTAGCGGGGGGGCCGATGAGCAGTTCTTC
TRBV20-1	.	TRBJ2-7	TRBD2	CSARDGTRFSYEQYF	TGCAGTGCTAGAGATGGGACTAGATTTTCCTACGAGCAGTACTTC
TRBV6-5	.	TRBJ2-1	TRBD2	CASSYRAGGAYNEQFF	TGTGCCAGCAGTTATAGGGCGGGGGGAGCCTACAATGAGCAGTTCTTC
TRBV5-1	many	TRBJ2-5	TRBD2	CASSYGLAKETQYF	TGCGCCAGCAGCTATGGACTAGCGAAAGAGACCCAGTACTTC
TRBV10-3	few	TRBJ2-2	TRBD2	CAIPGLAGPNTGELFF	TGTGCCATTCCGGGACTAGCGGGACCGAACACCGGGGAGCTGTTTTTT
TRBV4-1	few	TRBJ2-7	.	CASSRGRAQGLYESYF	TGCGCCAGCAGCCGAGGCCGGGCACAGGGCCTCTACGAGAGTTACTTC
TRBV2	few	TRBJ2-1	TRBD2	CASRELAEYNEQFF	TGTGCCAGCAGGGAACTAGCGGAGTACAATGAGCAGTTCTTC
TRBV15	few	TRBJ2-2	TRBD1	CATSKEGASTGELFF	TGTGCCACCAGCAAAGAGGGGGCATCAACCGGGGAGCTGTTTTTT
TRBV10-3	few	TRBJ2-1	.	CAISAGGGVNEQFF	TGTGCCATCAGTGCAGGGGGGGGAGTCAATGAGCAGTTCTTC
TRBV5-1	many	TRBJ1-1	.	CASSLVLNTEAFF	TGCGCCAGCAGCTTGGTACTGAACACTGAAGCTTTCTTT
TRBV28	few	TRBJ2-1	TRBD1	CASGPSGTGRNEQFF	TGTGCCAGCGGACCTTCCGGGACAGGGAGGAATGAGCAGTTCTTC
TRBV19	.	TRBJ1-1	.	CASSISVSAEAFF	TGTGCCAGTAGTATTTCGGTAAGCGCTGAAGCTTTCTTT
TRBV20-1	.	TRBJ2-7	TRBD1	CSASLVQGAYEQYF	TGCAGTGCTAGTCTCGTGCAGGGGGCCTACGAGCAGTACTTC
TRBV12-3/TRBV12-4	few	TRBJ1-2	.	CASRPLGVRAGYTF	TGTGCCAGCAGACCGTTAGGTGTCAGGGCAGGCTACACCTTC
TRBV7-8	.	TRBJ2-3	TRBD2	CASSFQLASGKVADTQYF	TGTGCCAGCAGCTTCCAGTTGGCTAGCGGGAAGGTGGCAGATACGCAGTATTTT
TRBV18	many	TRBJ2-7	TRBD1	CASSADRGLFEQYF	TGTGCCAGCTCAGCCGACAGGGGGCTTTTCGAGCAGTACTTC
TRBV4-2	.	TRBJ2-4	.	CASSQGDIAKNIQYF	TGTGCCAGCAGCCAGGGGGACATAGCCAAAAACATTCAGTACTTC
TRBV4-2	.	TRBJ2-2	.	CASSQENLLNTGELFF	TGTGCCAGCAGCCAAGAAAACCTTTTGAACACCGGGGAGCTGTTTTTT
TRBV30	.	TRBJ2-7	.	CAWSVTYEQYF	TGTGCCTGGAGTGTAACGTACGAGCAGTACTTC
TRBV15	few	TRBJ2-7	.	CATSREGHSYEQYF	TGTGCCACCAGCAGAGAGGGACATTCCTACGAGCAGTACTTC
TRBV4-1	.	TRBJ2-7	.	CASSQEFPVSEQYF	TGCGCCAGCAGCCAAGAGTTCCCTGTCAGCGAGCAGTACTTC
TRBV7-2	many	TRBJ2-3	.	CASSSQGADTQYF	TGTGCCAGCAGCTCGCAGGGAGCAGATACGCAGTATTTT
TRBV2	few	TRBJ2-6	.	CASSEEGPSGANVLTF	TGTGCCAGCAGTGAAGAGGGTCCTTCTGGGGCCAACGTCCTGACTTTC
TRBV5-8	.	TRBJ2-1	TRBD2	CASSPRTSGSLGEQFF	TGTGCCAGCAGCCCAAGGACTAGCGGAAGTCTAGGTGAGCAGTTCTTC